A single sample gave rise to the 22 T cell receptor beta chains below, sequenced in a study of T-cell reconstitution after alpha-beta-depleted transplantation in children. Library preparation (for TCRbeta) was performed with unique molecular identifiers. Each CDR3 protein is one row after TCRdb ran MiXCR on the PCR reads. The data contain about 490,000 distinct CDR3 sequences, approximately 10% of them singletons. Sequencing used PBMCs, obtained before TCRalphabeta/CD19-depleted stem cell transplant. These TCRs come from a child between 2 and 9 years old with inherited bone marrow failure, due to receive a stem cell transplant.

This clonotype was detected a few times. V gene TRBV7-8 combines with J gene TRBJ2-1; 8 bases agree with TRBD2. Germline-derived CDR1 and CDR2 are SGHVS and FQNEAQ. The CDR3 is 16 amino acids. V dropped 3 bases and J dropped 9; count of bases not matched to a gene: 13. CDR3 DNA: TGTGCCAGCAGCTTCCGCGTCGGGAGGGCCGAGGTTGAGCAGTTCTTC. Its translation: CASSFRVGRAEVEQFF.

This chain joins TRBV6-5 and TRBJ2-3; 7 nucleotides match TRBD2. The CDR3 runs to 15 residues. Germline V gene data show CDR1 as MNHEY and CDR2 as SVGAGI. The V and J ends lost 2 bases and 2 bases, in that order; junction bases with no gene match: 4. DNA for the CDR3: TGTGCCAGCAGTTACCGCGCGGGGGACACAGATACGCAGTATTTT. It yields the protein CASSYRAGDTDTQYF.

This clonotype appeared many times. The gene calls are TRBV7-8 and TRBJ2-5; no clear D gene. The CDR3 is 14 residues long. Germline CDR1 reads SGHVS; CDR2 reads FQNEAQ. V shed 5 bases and J shed 0 bases, with 10 bases lying between them. The CDR3 DNA follows: TGTGCCAGCAGCCCCGTTCCTTACCAAGAGACCCAGTACTTC. Translation: CASSPVPYQETQYF.

At least ten counts were recorded for this clonotype. The chain combines TRBV15 with TRBJ2-3, with a weak D call TRBD2 (6 bases). Germline V gives CDR1 LNHNV, CDR2 YYDKDF (reference sequence). This CDR3 comprises 14 residues. V was pared by 2 bases and J by 2 bases, with 8 bases between. CDR3 protein: CATSRLGLTDTQYF. Written as DNA, the CDR3 is TGTGCCACCAGCAGATTGGGACTCACAGATACGCAGTATTTT.

The chain employs TRBV20-1 and TRBJ2-7; TRBD1 matches at 7 bases. CDR1 is DFQATT and CDR2 is SNEGSKA in the germline V gene (reference sequence). The CDR3 runs to 14 residues. V dropped 3 bases and J dropped 4; count of bases not matched to a gene: 9. The CDR3 region is CSASNRQGPYEQYF. In nucleotides, the CDR3 is TGCAGTGCTAGCAACCGACAGGGTCCATACGAGCAGTACTTC.

This clonotype was observed at least ten times. V and J are TRBV15 and TRBJ1-1, with D perhaps TRBD1 (5 bases). Germline V gives CDR1 LNHNV, CDR2 YYDKDF (reference sequence). The CDR3 has 16 amino acids. The V gene lost 2 bases and the J gene lost 1 base, with 14 bases spanning the gap. CDR3 in DNA: TGTGCCACCAGCAGAATACCAGGGAGCTCGAACACTGAAGCTTTCTTT. Translating gives CATSRIPGSSNTEAFF.

At least ten counts were recorded for this clonotype. The chain recombines TRBV12-3 or TRBV12-4 with TRBJ2-1; 13 bases match TRBD2. V shed 7 bases and J 9 bases; nucleotides not matched to a gene: 9. This CDR3 spans 15 amino acids. The CDR3 bases are TGTGCCAGCACCTTAGGACTAGCGGGAGTGGGTGAGCAGTTCTTC. It encodes CASTLGLAGVGEQFF.

The genes are TRBV11-2 and TRBJ2-3; 7 bases are a match to TRBD2. Germline lookup yields CDR1 SGHAT and CDR2 FQNNGV. The CDR3 runs 17 residues. V shed 0 bases, J shed 5 bases, and the junction held 11 bases outside the gene matches. The CDR3 loop is CASSLELGGGRGDTQYF. The DNA of the CDR3 is TGTGCCAGCAGCTTAGAGCTGGGCGGCGGGAGAGGAGATACGCAGTATTTT.

This clonotype was recorded many times. The CDR3 loop reads CSARSGGRMYNEQFF. CDR3 nucleotide sequence: TGCAGTGCTAGATCTGGCGGGAGAATGTACAATGAGCAGTTCTTC. The chain uses TRBV20-1 and TRBJ2-1; 7 nucleotides line up with TRBD2. The CDR3 has 15 amino acids. V dropped 2 bases and J dropped 4; count of bases not matched to a gene: 8. Germline CDR1 reads DFQATT; CDR2 reads SNEGSKA (reference sequence).

In this sample, this clonotype turned up many times. The chain's CDR3 is CASSSPKTSGRAIKNIQYF. The CDR3 bases are TGTGCCAGCAGTTCCCCCAAGACTAGCGGGAGGGCTATCAAAAACATTCAGTACTTC. The chain is built from TRBV27 and TRBJ2-4; 14 bases fit TRBD2. There are 19 residues in the CDR3. Germline V gives CDR1 MNHEY, CDR2 SMNVEV (reference sequence). V lost 4 bases, J lost 3 bases, and 11 bases stayed unmatched.

This clonotype was recorded many times. This chain links TRBV20-1 with TRBJ1-2; TRBD1 matches 7 bases. Germline loops: CDR1 DFQATT, CDR2 SNEGSKA (reference sequence). Trimming took 5 bases from V and 4 from J; bases not matched to a gene: 4. The CDR3 runs 12 residues. CDR3 region: CSASRTGYGYTF. The CDR3 coding sequence is TGCAGTGCTTCCCGGACAGGCTATGGCTACACCTTC.

This clonotype was found many times. The V call is TRBV25-1, the J call TRBJ1-5; TRBD1 matches at 7 bases. Losses at the gene ends were 6 bases for V and 3 bases for J; bases not matched to a gene: 11. This CDR3 spans 16 amino acids. Germline V CDR1 and CDR2: MGHDK, SYGVNS. The CDR3 coding sequence is TGTGCCAGCAGGAGGGGTGGGACAGAAGACAATCAGCCCCAGCATTTT. As protein: CASRRGGTEDNQPQHF.

A remark on this clonotype: A much larger clone sits a single nucleotide away, making a read error possible. The chain joins TRBV20-1 to TRBJ1-5, with 9 bases matching TRBD1. Looked up from germline, CDR1 is DFQATT and CDR2 is SNEGSKA (reference sequence). There are 16 residues in the CDR3. The J segment lost 4 bases and the V segment lost 5 bases, leaving 12 bases of the junction unmatched. The chain's CDR3 is CSASGTGNYPNQPQHF. CDR3 in DNA: TGCAGTGCTTCTGGGACAGGGAACTATCCTAATCAGCCCCAGCATTTT.

This clonotype was found many times. The chain combines TRBV5-1 with TRBJ1-4, with D uncertain. The germline V gene encodes CDR1 SGHRS and CDR2 YFSETQ. Trimming shortened V by 0 bases and J by 6 bases, and 18 bases separated the two germline ends. The CDR3 has 17 amino acids. The CDR3 protein is CASSLGASPGPDEKLFF. The CDR3 nucleotides read TGCGCCAGCAGCTTGGGGGCTTCCCCGGGCCCAGATGAAAAACTGTTTTTT. The whole variable domain, filled in from reference TRBV5-1 and TRBJ1-4, reads KAGVTQTPRYLIKTRGQQVTLSCSPISGHRSVSWYQQTPGQGLQFLFEYFSETQRNKGNFPGRFSGRQFSNSRSEMNVSTLELGDSALYLCASSLGASPGPDEKLFFGSGTQLSVL.

This clonotype showed up just a few times. This chain joins TRBV20-1 and TRBJ2-1; 13 bases agree with TRBD2. CDR1 and CDR2 from the germline V gene are DFQATT and SNEGSKA (reference sequence). This CDR3 has 17 amino acids. V lost 1 base to trimming and J lost 8 bases; unmatched junction nucleotides: 11. The CDR3 sequence is CSARGLLAGGLWYEQFF. In DNA form, the CDR3 reads TGCAGTGCTAGAGGGTTACTAGCGGGAGGGCTTTGGTATGAGCAGTTCTTC.

This clonotype has at least ten counts. The chain has TRBV5-1 and TRBJ2-1; 8 bases match TRBD2. The junction had 1 base not matched to a gene; V was cut back by 3 bases and J by 2 bases. The length of the CDR3 is 14 residues. The germline gives CDR1 SGHRS, CDR2 YFSETQ. CDR3 residues: CASSSAGAYNEQFF. DNA for the CDR3: TGCGCCAGCAGCTCAGCGGGGGCCTACAATGAGCAGTTCTTC.

This chain uses TRBV11-2 with TRBJ2-2; 10 bases map to TRBD2. J was trimmed by 5 bases and V by 0 bases; bases with no gene match: 9. The CDR3 covers 18 residues. CDR1 and CDR2 from the germline V gene are SGHAT and FQNNGV. The CDR3 nucleotides are TGTGCCAGCAGCTTAGAGGGTAGCGGGAGGCCTACTACCGGGGAGCTGTTTTTT. Translation: CASSLEGSGRPTTGELFF.

This clonotype was detected ten times or more. The rearrangement joins TRBV6-5 to TRBJ2-3; D uncertain. V was clipped by 3 bases and J by 6 bases, with 4 bases between them. The germline V gene encodes CDR1 MNHEY and CDR2 SVGAGI. The CDR3 is 11 amino acids. CDR3 amino acids: CASSYHDTQYF. As DNA, the CDR3 is TGTGCCAGCAGTTATCACGATACGCAGTATTTT.

A word on this clonotype: With a much larger clone just one base away, this may be a read error. V usage is TRBV4-1 and J usage is TRBJ2-6, with 8 bases aligning to TRBD1. V lost 1 base, J lost 6 bases, and 20 bases stayed unmatched. CDR3 length: 21 amino acids. The germline V gene has CDR1 MGHRA and CDR2 YSYEKL. CDR3 region: CASSQGGVLGQGRAAANVLTF. CDR3 bases: TGCGCCAGCAGCCAAGGGGGAGTTTTAGGACAGGGTAGGGCTGCGGCCAACGTCCTGACTTTC.

The chain couples TRBV10-3 to TRBJ2-1, with 10 bases fitting TRBD2. J was trimmed by 6 bases and V by 4 bases; bases with no gene match: 12. The CDR3 runs to 17 residues. Germline V gives CDR1 ENHRY, CDR2 SYGVKD. The chain's CDR3 is CAISAGLAAPVCNEQFF. DNA of the CDR3: TGTGCCATCAGTGCTGGACTAGCGGCACCCGTCTGCAATGAGCAGTTCTTC.

In its sample, this clonotype was seen a few times. The chain combines TRBV2 with TRBJ2-5, with TRBD2 matching over 7 bases. With 3 bases clipped from V and 4 bases from J, the junction kept 11 bases outside the gene matches. Germline lookup yields CDR1 SNHLY and CDR2 FYNNEI. The CDR3 is 16 amino acids. The CDR3 region is CASSDGRGTGGETQYF. The CDR3 DNA reads as TGTGCCAGCAGTGATGGGAGGGGTACAGGAGGAGAGACCCAGTACTTC.

This clonotype was counted many times. The rearrangement links TRBV6-2 or TRBV6-3 to TRBJ2-2, with 9 bases identical to TRBD2. Per the germline V gene, CDR1 is MNHEY and CDR2 is SVGEGT. The V gene end was trimmed by 8 bases and the J gene end by 1 base; junction bases not matched to a gene: 11. This CDR3 has 17 amino acids. CDR3 nucleotides: TGTGCCAGCCGACTCTCACCGACTAGCGGGAACACCGGGGAGCTGTTTTTT. Its translation: CASRLSPTSGNTGELFF.